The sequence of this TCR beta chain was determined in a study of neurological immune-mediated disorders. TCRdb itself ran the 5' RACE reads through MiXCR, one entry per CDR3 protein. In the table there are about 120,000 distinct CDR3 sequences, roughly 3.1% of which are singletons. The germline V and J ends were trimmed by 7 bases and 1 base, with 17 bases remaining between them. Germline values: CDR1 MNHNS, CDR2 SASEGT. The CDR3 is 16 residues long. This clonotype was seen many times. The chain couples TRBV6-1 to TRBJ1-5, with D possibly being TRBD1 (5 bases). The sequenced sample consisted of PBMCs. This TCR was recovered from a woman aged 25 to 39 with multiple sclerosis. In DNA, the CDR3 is TGTGCCAGCATCCGACACCTGGGGGAGAGCAATCAGCCCCAGCATTTT. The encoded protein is CASIRHLGESNQPQHF.